At least ten counts were recorded for the clone carrying this TCR beta chain. Its specificity is unknown. Amplified TCR beta CDR3 regions derived from RNA transcripts. With the HTBI primer set, the TCR CDR3 went through a first round of RT-PCR. TCRdb re-analysed the multiplex PCR reads in MiXCR, keeping a single row per CDR3 protein. The sample lists about 500,000 distinct CDR3 sequences, more than 15% occurring once. This sample was included in a study of T cells in Graves' hyperthyroidism and ophthalmopathy. Study outcomes and limitations: Ophthalmopathy, which appeared later, was predicted by the model a median around 6 months before onset.

Individuals with ophthalmopathy presented a Clinical Activity Score of at least 3, a NOSPECS grade of at least 4 and a duration under 3 months. This CDR3 has 16 residues. Germline V CDR1 and CDR2: SGHAT, FQNNGV. Trimming pared 6 bases from V and 3 bases from J, leaving 19 bases between. Sequenced material: blood. The rearrangement links TRBV11-2 to TRBJ2-3; D remains ambiguous. The sequence derives from a woman younger than 45 with Graves' ophthalmopathy. CDR3 coding DNA: TGTGCCAGCAGTTTTTTAGGGTTAGGGTTGACAGATACGCAGTATTTT. Translation: CASSFLGLGLTDTQYF.